This passage covers 3 T cell receptor beta chains from one sample sequenced in a study of OX40 agonist ivuxolimab in advanced cancers. Assay: immunoSEQ multiplex PCR; the TCRdb copy retains only in-frame clones and omits some. Of approximately 82,000 clones in the sample, over 70% were seen once. The material was CD4+ or CD8+ T cells sorted from blood, obtained in a trial of the OX40 agonist ivuxolimab. These receptor sequences come from an adult with an advanced solid tumor such as melanoma, head and neck, liver or kidney cancer.

The chain uses TRBV18 and TRBJ1-1; D not certain. The CDR3 length is 14 residues. The germline V and J ends were trimmed by 6 bases and 1 base, with 12 bases remaining between them. Germline V CDR1 and CDR2: KGHSH, LQKENI. For the CDR3, the DNA is TGTGCCAGCTCCTTCGGCAGAGCGAACACTGAAGCTTTCTTT. Translating gives CASSFGRANTEAFF.

The chain uses TRBV6-5 and TRBJ1-1; 7 bases line up with TRBD1. The V gene's germline CDR1 is MNHEY and CDR2 SVGAGI. V trimming: 9 bases; J trimming: 5 bases; junction bases outside the gene matches: 9. This CDR3 is 13 amino acids long. CDR3 DNA: TGTGCCAGTACCAGACAGGGTAATACTGAAGCTTTCTTT. It codes for CASTRQGNTEAFF.

V and J are TRBV28 and TRBJ1-2; no reliable D call. The CDR3 contains 13 residues. Germline loops: CDR1 MDHEN, CDR2 SYDVKM. Trimming pared 4 bases from V and 5 bases from J, leaving 11 bases between. The CDR3 DNA is TGTGCCAGCAGTTCCCCAAGTCCTTATGGCTACACCTTC. This gives the protein CASSSPSPYGYTF.